The 21 T cell receptor beta chains in this list originate from one sample, sequenced in a study of OX40 agonist ivuxolimab in advanced cancers. Receptor libraries were prepared by the immunoSEQ multiplex PCR assay. TCRdb took this table from immuneACCESS and kept in-frame rearrangements with V and J called. Such tables lack part of the clones; where checked against another copy, unresolved V genes explain under half of the gap, and the rest is unexplained. In all, the sample holds fewer than 45,000 clones, and about 70% of those were seen once. Together, the top ten hold approximately 17% of the sample. The sequenced sample was CD4+ or CD8+ T cells sorted from blood, obtained in a trial of the OX40 agonist ivuxolimab. These receptor sequences come from an adult with an advanced solid tumor such as melanoma, head and neck, liver or kidney cancer.

This chain links TRBV11-2 with TRBJ2-3; 8 bases fit TRBD2. CDR1 is SGHAT, CDR2 FQNNGV, per germline. This CDR3 has 17 residues. After removal of 1 base from V and 1 base from J, the junction contained 7 bases not matched to a gene. The CDR3 nucleotides are TGTGCCAGCAGCTTAGGGGTAGCGGGGTTTGGCACAGATACGCAGTATTTT. Residues: CASSLGVAGFGTDTQYF.

J is TRBJ1-1 and V is TRBV7-9; D remains ambiguous. V lost 2 bases, J lost 1 base, and 14 bases lay in between. Germline CDR1 SEHNR, CDR2 FQNEAQ (reference sequence). This CDR3 contains 16 residues. The CDR3 DNA is TGTGCCAGCAGCTTAACTGGACCCGGCAGGAACACTGAAGCTTTCTTT. Its protein is CASSLTGPGRNTEAFF. Supplemented by reference TRBV7-9 and TRBJ1-1, the full variable domain reads DTGVSQNPRHKITKRGQNVTFRCDPISEHNRLYWYRQTLGQGPEFLTYFQNEAQLEKSRLLSDRFSAERPKGSFSTLEIQRTEQGDSAMYLCASSLTGPGRNTEAFFGQGTRLTVV.

The gene calls are TRBV7-2 and TRBJ2-1; D tentatively fits TRBD1 or TRBD2 (5 bases each). V was shortened by 2 bases and J by 0 bases, with 11 bases between the two germline ends. This CDR3 has 16 residues. Germline values: CDR1 SGHTA, CDR2 FQGNSA. CDR3 in amino acids: CASSLRGPSSYNEQFF. CDR3 nucleotides: TGTGCCAGCAGCTTACGGGGCCCGAGCTCCTACAATGAGCAGTTCTTC.

V gene TRBV10-3 combines with J gene TRBJ1-6, with D possibly matching TRBD1 (6 bases). V was cut by 3 bases and J by 10 bases, with 13 bases left in between. This CDR3 contains 14 residues. Germline V gives CDR1 ENHRY, CDR2 SYGVKD. The CDR3 nucleotides are TGTGCCATCAGTGAAGGTTCAGGGGACTCACCCCTCCACTTT. It is translated as CAISEGSGDSPLHF.

This chain joins TRBV5-1 and TRBJ2-1; 9 bases fit TRBD2. CDR1 and CDR2 from the germline V gene are SGHRS and YFSETQ. The CDR3 covers 15 residues. J was trimmed by 2 bases and V by 2 bases; bases with no gene match: 2. This CDR3 reads CASSFAGGPYNEQFF. DNA for the CDR3: TGCGCCAGCAGCTTTGCGGGGGGGCCCTACAATGAGCAGTTCTTC.

This rearrangement joins TRBV19 to TRBJ2-5, with D unresolved. The CDR3 covers 13 residues. Germline V gene lookup returns CDR1 LNHDA and CDR2 SQIVND (reference sequence). V was clipped by 5 bases and J by 0 bases, with 7 bases between them. Written as DNA, the CDR3 is TGTGCCAGTAGTTCCCGGGACCAAGAGACCCAGTACTTC. As protein: CASSSRDQETQYF.

In this sample, this clone turned up a few times. The chain couples TRBV7-9 to TRBJ1-6; D possibly corresponds to TRBD1 (5 bases). Between the trimmed V and J ends, which lost 6 bases and 13 bases, there was a span of 19 bases. Germline CDR1 SEHNR, CDR2 FQNEAQ (reference sequence). The CDR3 is 14 residues long. This chain's CDR3 is CASRSGTPSSPLHF. The CDR3 DNA sequence: TGTGCCAGCAGATCCGGGACGCCGTCTTCGCCCCTCCACTTT.

This clone appeared a single time. A read error may explain this, as a much larger clone is one base away. The chain has TRBV11-3 and TRBJ1-1; possibly TRBD1 for D (5 bases). V lost 3 bases, J lost 1 base, and 6 bases lay in between. CDR3 length: 13 amino acids. Germline V gene lookup returns CDR1 SGHNT and CDR2 YENEEA. The CDR3 is CASSFQGNTEAFF. The DNA of the CDR3 is TGTGCCAGCAGCTTCCAGGGGAACACTGAAGCTTTCTTT.

J is TRBJ2-5 and V is TRBV9; 7 nucleotides agree with TRBD2. V was pared by 0 bases and J by 2 bases, with 4 bases of the junction left unmatched. The CDR3 runs 15 residues. Per the germline V gene, CDR1 is SGDLS and CDR2 is YYNGEE. Here the CDR3 DNA reads TGTGCCAGCAGCGTAGGTGCGGGGGTGCAAGAGACCCAGTACTTC. Encoded protein: CASSVGAGVQETQYF.

The V and J genes are TRBV6-4 and TRBJ2-1; no definite D call. V lost 8 bases to trimming and J lost 0 bases, with 14 bases between them. Germline values: CDR1 MRHNA, CDR2 SNTAGT. There are 15 residues in the CDR3. This CDR3 reads CASSPTASSYNEQFF. CDR3 nucleotide sequence: TGTGCCAGCTCCCCGACCGCGAGCTCCTACAATGAGCAGTTCTTC.

The chain has TRBV7-8 and TRBJ1-2, with TRBD1 matching over 8 bases. The germline gives CDR1 SGHVS, CDR2 FQNEAQ. With 1 base clipped from V and 4 bases from J, the junction kept 2 bases outside the gene matches. CDR3 length: 14 amino acids. The CDR3 DNA reads TGTGCCAGCAGCTTAGGGACAGGGAGCTATGGCTACACCTTC. It translates to CASSLGTGSYGYTF.

The V and J genes are TRBV11-2 and TRBJ2-1; 15 bases map to TRBD2. The V and J ends lost 0 bases and 8 bases, in that order; junction bases with no gene match: 5. The CDR3 runs to 17 residues. Germline V gene sequence: CDR1 SGHAT, CDR2 FQNNGV. The CDR3 reads CASSLERTSGGAYEQFF. The DNA of the CDR3 is TGTGCCAGCAGCTTAGAAAGGACTAGCGGGGGGGCATATGAGCAGTTCTTC. Full variable domain (missing parts from reference TRBV11-2 and TRBJ2-1): EAGVAQSPRYKIIEKRQSVAFWCNPISGHATLYWYQQILGQGPKLLIQFQNNGVVDDSQLPKDRFSAERLKGVDSTLKIQPAKLEDSAVYLCASSLERTSGGAYEQFFGPGTRLTVL.

The genes are TRBV2 and TRBJ1-6; D unclear. V was cut by 8 bases and J by 14 bases, with 22 bases left in between. CDR1 SNHLY and CDR2 FYNNEI come from the germline V gene. CDR3 length: 14 amino acids. The CDR3 region is CASLIHRATAALHF. CDR3 DNA: TGTGCCAGCCTTATTCACCGGGCCACCGCGGCCCTCCACTTT.

This chain connects TRBV5-1 to TRBJ1-1; possible D gene TRBD1, 6 bases. CDR1 is SGHRS and CDR2 is YFSETQ in the germline V gene. The CDR3 runs 14 residues. V was cut by 4 bases and J by 1 base, with 11 bases left in between. The CDR3 loop is CASSQGHWNTEAFF. CDR3 nucleotide sequence: TGCGCCAGCAGCCAGGGACATTGGAACACTGAAGCTTTCTTT.

This rearrangement joins TRBV2 to TRBJ2-1, with no clear D. Trimming removed 6 bases from V and 3 bases from J, with 12 bases in between. This CDR3 is 14 amino acids long. Germline V gene data show CDR1 as SNHLY and CDR2 as FYNNEI. CDR3 residues: CASRPRVNYNEQFF. In nucleotides, the CDR3 is TGTGCCAGCAGACCCCGGGTCAACTACAATGAGCAGTTCTTC.

This clone was found a few times. Other nucleotide sequences from this sample produce the same CDR3. The genes are TRBV4-2 and TRBJ2-3; D not certain. The germline CDR1 and CDR2 sequences are LGHNA and YNFKEQ. V was pared by 1 base and J by 2 bases, with 7 bases between. The CDR3 is 14 residues long. As DNA, the CDR3 is TGTGCCAGCAGCCAAGTGACTGACACAGATACGCAGTATTTT. Residues: CASSQVTDTDTQYF.

This sequence joins TRBV2 and TRBJ2-7; 7 bases map to TRBD1. Germline loops: CDR1 SNHLY, CDR2 FYNNEI. CDR3 size: 11 residues. Losses at the gene ends were 6 bases for V and 5 bases for J; bases not matched to a gene: 1. For the CDR3, the DNA is TGTGCCAGCAGCGACAGGGACGAGCAGTACTTC. Its translation: CASSDRDEQYF.

This chain links TRBV4-1 with TRBJ1-3, with 9 nucleotides matching TRBD1. CDR3 length equals 18 residues. Losses at the gene ends were 2 bases for V and 3 bases for J; bases not matched to a gene: 11. Germline V gene sequence: CDR1 MGHRA, CDR2 YSYEKL. CDR3 loop: CASSQTGGTGRIGNTIYF. CDR3 coding DNA: TGCGCCAGCAGCCAAACGGGGGGGACAGGGAGGATTGGAAACACCATATATTTT.

This chain joins TRBV6-6 and TRBJ1-1, with D perhaps matching TRBD1 (5 bases). The V end was cut by 1 base, the J end by 6 bases, with 6 bases between. Germline V gene lookup returns CDR1 MNHNY and CDR2 SVGAGI (reference sequence). This CDR3 has 12 amino acids. The CDR3 DNA reads TGTGCCAGCAGTTACTGGGGCGCTGAAGCTTTCTTT. Its translation: CASSYWGAEAFF.

This clone ranks as medium-sized. The gene calls are TRBV4-1 and TRBJ1-5, with D possibly matching TRBD1 (6 bases). This CDR3 region has 18 residues. V was pared by 0 bases and J by 2 bases, with 17 bases between. The germline V gene has CDR1 MGHRA and CDR2 YSYEKL. The CDR3 DNA sequence: TGCGCCAGCAGCCAAGATTGGGCAGGGGAAATGCGCAATCAGCCCCAGCATTTT. Protein: CASSQDWAGEMRNQPQHF.

This clone was counted only a few times. The chain uses TRBV2 and TRBJ1-5, with 7 bases lining up with TRBD1. CDR1 and CDR2 (germline): SNHLY, FYNNEI. The CDR3 is 14 residues long. With V trimmed by 5 bases and J by 6 bases, 7 bases remained unmatched. CDR3 DNA sequence: TGTGCCAGCAGTCCACGACAGGGCGGTCAGCCCCAGCATTTT. Translation: CASSPRQGGQPQHF.